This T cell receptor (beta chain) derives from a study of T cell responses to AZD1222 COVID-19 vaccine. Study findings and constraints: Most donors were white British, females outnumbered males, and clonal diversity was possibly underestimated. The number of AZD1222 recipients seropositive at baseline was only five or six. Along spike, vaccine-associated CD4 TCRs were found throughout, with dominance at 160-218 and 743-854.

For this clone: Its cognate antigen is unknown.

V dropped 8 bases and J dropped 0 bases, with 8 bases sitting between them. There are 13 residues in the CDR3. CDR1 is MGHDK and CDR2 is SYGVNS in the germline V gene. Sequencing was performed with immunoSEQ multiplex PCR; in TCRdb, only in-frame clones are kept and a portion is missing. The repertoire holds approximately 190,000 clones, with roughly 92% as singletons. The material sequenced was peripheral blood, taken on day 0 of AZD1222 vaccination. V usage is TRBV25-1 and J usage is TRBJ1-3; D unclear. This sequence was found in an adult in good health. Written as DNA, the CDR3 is TGTGCCAGCGTAACAGCCTCTGGAAACACCATATATTTT. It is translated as CASVTASGNTIYF.